A single sample is the source of the 24 T cell receptor beta chains below, sequenced in a study of post-analysis software for immune sequencing data. Broader study findings: The five TRBV segments detected at higher frequency in patients than in controls included TRBV5-6, TRBV5-1 and TRBV20-1.

Researchers reported that TCR beta cDNA libraries carried unique molecular identifiers. TCRdb used MiXCR to reprocess the PCR reads, holding one entry per CDR3 protein. The sample includes roughly 730,000 distinct CDR3 sequences, roughly 29% of them seen just once. No antigens are known for them. Sequenced: blood. Source of these receptors: a girl under 18 with multiple sclerosis.

This clonotype came up a few times. This rearrangement joins TRBV20-1 to TRBJ1-5; possibly TRBD1 for D (5 bases). Germline V lookup: CDR1 DFQATT, CDR2 SNEGSKA (reference sequence). CDR3 length: 14 amino acids. V lost 0 bases to trimming and J lost 6 bases, with 12 bases between them. Here the CDR3 reads CSARDRVFGQPQHF. CDR3 DNA sequence: TGCAGTGCTAGAGACAGGGTTTTTGGTCAGCCCCAGCATTTT.

The table lists this clonotype with many counts. The CDR3 DNA reads TGTGCCAGCAGTTTGACAGCGGGAGGCAATGAGCAGTTCTTC. Translated: CASSLTAGGNEQFF. V usage is TRBV6-5 and J usage is TRBJ2-1, with TRBD2 matching 9 bases. CDR1 is MNHEY, CDR2 SVGAGI, per germline. V gave up 4 bases and J gave up 6 bases; unmatched junction bases: 4. This CDR3 contains 14 residues.

This clonotype has more than one count but fewer than ten. The chain carries TRBV27 and TRBJ2-7, with 8 bases aligning to TRBD1. The CDR3 is 16 residues long. The germline gives CDR1 MNHEY, CDR2 SMNVEV (reference sequence). V shed 5 bases, J shed 3 bases, and the junction held 12 bases outside the gene matches. The CDR3 DNA sequence: TGTGCCAGCAGTCCTTCCGGACAGGGAAGGTACTACGAGCAGTACTTC. Translating it yields CASSPSGQGRYYEQYF.

Only a few counts were recorded for this clonotype. CDR3 protein: CSAEDRGETQYF. The CDR3 DNA is TGCAGTGCTGAGGACAGAGGGGAGACCCAGTACTTC. The rearrangement links TRBV20-1 to TRBJ2-5; TRBD1 might be the D (6 bases). The CDR3 is made up of 12 amino acids. Trimming pared 5 bases from V and 5 bases from J, leaving 12 bases between. From germline, CDR1 is DFQATT and CDR2 SNEGSKA (reference sequence).

This clonotype was recorded only once. The chain uses TRBV4-2 and TRBJ1-2; 7 positions match TRBD1. This CDR3 has 17 residues. V lost 2 bases, J lost 4 bases, and 13 bases stayed unmatched. CDR1 and CDR2 from the germline V gene are LGHNA and YNFKEQ. CDR3 amino acids: CASSQFLGQVWAYGYTF. Written as DNA, the CDR3 is TGTGCCAGCAGCCAATTCCTAGGACAGGTTTGGGCCTATGGCTACACCTTC.

V gene TRBV20-1 combines with J gene TRBJ1-2, with TRBD1 matching 8 bases. Germline V gene data show CDR1 as DFQATT and CDR2 as SNEGSKA (reference sequence). The CDR3 runs 15 residues. V lost 6 bases, J lost 5 bases, and 14 bases stayed unmatched. CDR3 loop: CSAPDGDRGKYGYTF. CDR3 nucleotides: TGCAGTGCCCCCGACGGAGACAGGGGAAAGTATGGCTACACCTTC.

As regards this clonotype: The junction does not match germline at one end; this may be a read error. This chain uses TRBV7-7 with TRBJ2-5; D might be TRBD1 or TRBD2, each matching 5 bases. Germline lookup yields CDR1 SSHAT and CDR2 FNYEAQ (reference sequence). The CDR3 extends over 14 amino acids. CDR3 loop: CASSPGTLQETQYF. In DNA, the CDR3 is TGTGCTAGCAGCCCGGGGACCCTACAAGAGACCCAGTACTTC.

This clonotype was seen a handful of times. The V and J genes are TRBV2 and TRBJ2-1, with D perhaps TRBD1 (7 bases). Trimming cost V 8 bases and J 4 bases, with 12 bases left between them. CDR1 and CDR2 (germline): SNHLY, FYNNEI. CDR3 length: 13 residues. The CDR3 spells CASAGQLYNEQFF. In nucleotides, the CDR3 is TGTGCCAGCGCGGGACAGCTTTACAATGAGCAGTTCTTC.

The CDR3, as DNA: TGTGCCAGCAGCCGACTGGGACAGGAAAATCAGCCCCAGCATTTT. Amino acids: CASSRLGQENQPQHF. This chain links TRBV4-2 with TRBJ1-5; 8 nucleotides match TRBD1. The germline CDR1 and CDR2 sequences are LGHNA and YNFKEQ. This CDR3 has 15 residues. Trimming cost V 4 bases and J 4 bases; bases outside gene matches: 6.

This CDR3 is CASSQGEGGRIEAFF. The CDR3 DNA sequence: TGTGCCAGCAGCCAAGGGGAAGGGGGGCGCATCGAAGCTTTCTTT. This sequence joins TRBV3-1 and TRBJ1-1; D perhaps matches TRBD1 (6 bases). With 1 base removed from V and 8 bases from J, the gap between germline ends came to 17 bases. CDR3 length equals 15 residues. Per the germline V gene, CDR1 is LGHDT and CDR2 is YNNKEL (reference sequence). Based on the CDR3 plus reference TRBV3-1 and TRBJ1-1, the full variable domain is DTAVSQTPKYLVTQMGNDKSIKCEQNLGHDTMYWYKQDSKKFLKIMFSYNNKELIINETVPNRFSPKSPDKAHLNLHINSLELGDSAVYFCASSQGEGGRIEAFFGQGTRLTVV.

This clonotype was observed at least ten times. The rearrangement joins TRBV20-1 to TRBJ2-3, with D uncertain. The germline V and J ends were trimmed by 0 bases and 2 bases, with 9 bases remaining between them. The CDR3 runs to 14 residues. Germline V gene lookup returns CDR1 DFQATT and CDR2 SNEGSKA (reference sequence). The DNA for the CDR3 is TGCAGTGCTAGAGAGCGAATTATCACAGATACGCAGTATTTT. Protein: CSARERIITDTQYF.

V is TRBV27 and J is TRBJ2-7; the D is unclear. V gave up 5 bases and J gave up 3 bases, with 17 bases separating them. The germline gives CDR1 MNHEY, CDR2 SMNVEV (reference sequence). This CDR3 contains 15 residues. The CDR3 loop is CASSPHLVPNYEQYF. CDR3 nucleotide sequence: TGTGCCAGCAGTCCCCACCTAGTCCCCAACTACGAGCAGTACTTC.

Worth noting for this clonotype: A much larger clone is a single base away; this may be a read error. V gene TRBV5-1 combines with J gene TRBJ2-1, with 9 bases lining up with TRBD1. The germline gives CDR1 SGHRS, CDR2 YFSETQ. CDR3 length: 16 residues. After removal of 6 bases from V and 7 bases from J, the junction contained 14 bases not matched to a gene. The chain's CDR3 is CASIWGGTGSRNEQFF. The CDR3 nucleotides are TGCGCCAGCATCTGGGGCGGGACAGGGTCTAGGAATGAGCAGTTCTTC.

This clonotype has at least ten counts. V usage is TRBV12-3 or TRBV12-4 and J usage is TRBJ1-1, with 7 bases matching TRBD1. The J segment lost 1 base and the V segment lost 7 bases, leaving 6 bases of the junction unmatched. The CDR3 is 14 amino acids. For the CDR3, the DNA is TGTGCCAGCACCACAGGGGCAGGGAACACTGAAGCTTTCTTT. Translation: CASTTGAGNTEAFF.

This chain joins TRBV5-1 and TRBJ1-6; 8 nucleotides agree with TRBD1. Germline assignment: CDR1 SGHRS and CDR2 YFSETQ. With V trimmed by 4 bases and J by 5 bases, 8 bases remained unmatched. There are 16 residues in the CDR3. The CDR3 DNA reads TGCGCCAGCAGCGACACAGGGGGAGCGCATAATTCACCCCTCCACTTT. Protein product: CASSDTGGAHNSPLHF.

This clonotype was counted a few times. The chain joins TRBV5-1 to TRBJ2-7; D is unresolved. Germline V CDR1 and CDR2: SGHRS, YFSETQ. The CDR3 length is 15 residues. Trimming took off 4 bases at V and 0 bases at J, with 14 bases between the two ends. Here the CDR3 DNA reads TGCGCCAGCAGCCCAAGACATTCTAGCTCCTACGAGCAGTACTTC. This translates into CASSPRHSSSYEQYF.

The chain recombines TRBV6-1 with TRBJ2-3; D not certain. CDR3 length: 14 residues. The germline CDR1 and CDR2 sequences are MNHNS and SASEGT. The V and J ends lost 6 bases and 2 bases respectively, with 12 bases between them. The CDR3 DNA reads as TGTGCCAGCAGCCTAGTGGGCCACACAGATACGCAGTATTTT. Encoded protein: CASSLVGHTDTQYF.

On this clonotype itself: A read error may explain this, as a much larger clone is one base away. The chain couples TRBV24-1 to TRBJ2-3; D gene unclear. CDR1 and CDR2 (germline): KGHDR, SFDVKD. V was clipped by 7 bases and J by 0 bases, with 10 bases between them. This CDR3 comprises 14 residues. CDR3 region: CATRNDGSTDTQYF. DNA of the CDR3: TGTGCCACCAGGAACGACGGGAGCACAGATACGCAGTATTTT.

As regards this clonotype: Relative to the germline gene, one junction end is altered; a read error may explain this. The V gene is TRBV2, the J gene TRBJ1-5, with 9 bases lining up with TRBD1. The CDR3 is 14 residues long. CDR1 and CDR2 (germline): SNHLY, FYNNEI. The CDR3 region is CAGRSGTGRSPQHF. CDR3 coding DNA: TGTGCCGGCAGGTCCGGGACAGGGCGGTCGCCCCAGCATTTT.

There are many counts of this clonotype. The chain is built from TRBV29-1 and TRBJ2-5, with D maybe TRBD1 (6 bases). Germline V gives CDR1 SQVTM, CDR2 ANQGSEA. This CDR3 is built from 14 residues. V lost 3 bases and J lost 4, with 15 bases in between. CDR3 sequence: CSVDRQARGETQYF. The CDR3 coding sequence is TGCAGCGTTGATCGTCAGGCCAGGGGAGAGACCCAGTACTTC.

The chain carries TRBV29-1 and TRBJ2-6; the D is unclear. Germline-derived CDR1 and CDR2 are SQVTM and ANQGSEA. The CDR3 loop spans 13 amino acids. V lost 7 bases and J lost 1, with 8 bases in between. The chain's CDR3 is CSGGPSGANVLTF. As DNA, the CDR3 is TGCAGCGGTGGACCTTCTGGGGCCAACGTCCTGACTTTC.

The J gene is TRBJ2-2, the V gene TRBV28; 11 bases fit TRBD2. Trimming cost V 6 bases and J 8 bases; bases outside gene matches: 14. The CDR3 runs 17 residues. Germline V gene data show CDR1 as MDHEN and CDR2 as SYDVKM. CDR3 protein: CASSPLTSGRVVGELFF. The CDR3 DNA sequence: TGTGCCAGCAGCCCCCTTACTAGCGGGAGAGTCGTAGGGGAGCTGTTTTTT.

V usage is TRBV10-3 and J usage is TRBJ2-5; weak D call: TRBD1 (6 bases). V dropped 3 bases and J dropped 5 bases, with 16 bases sitting between them. Germline assignment: CDR1 ENHRY and CDR2 SYGVKD. The CDR3 contains 15 residues. The CDR3 loop is CAISERTGKGETQYF. The CDR3 DNA is TGTGCCATCAGTGAACGTACAGGGAAGGGGGAGACCCAGTACTTC.

This clonotype has a single count. The chain combines TRBV12-3 or TRBV12-4 with TRBJ2-7; D perhaps matches TRBD2 (6 bases). Trimming removed 6 bases from V and 3 bases from J, with 12 bases in between. The CDR3 contains 13 residues. The CDR3 sequence is CASSSDGSYEQYF. The CDR3 DNA reads TGTGCCAGCAGCTCGGACGGGAGCTACGAGCAGTACTTC.